Below, 26 T cell receptor beta chains from the same sample are listed, as sequenced in a study of blood T cell repertoires in COVID-19. Sequencing was performed with immunoSEQ multiplex PCR; in TCRdb, only in-frame clones are kept and a portion is missing. The table has about 220,000 clones, 84% seen once. Sequencing input: peripheral blood. These receptors originate from a woman aged 60-75 years with acute or convalescent COVID-19.

The chain recombines TRBV4-2 with TRBJ1-2, with D unclear. The CDR3 consists of 14 residues. The V end was cut by 1 base, the J end by 7 bases, with 13 bases between. CDR1 LGHNA and CDR2 YNFKEQ come from the germline V gene. CDR3 protein: CASSQVAGSGGYTF. The CDR3, as DNA: TGTGCCAGCAGCCAAGTTGCGGGTTCTGGTGGCTACACCTTC.

This chain uses TRBV30 with TRBJ2-7; 7 nucleotides align to TRBD2. The CDR3 length is 14 residues. The junction had 3 bases not matched to a gene; V was cut back by 0 bases and J by 1 base. Germline values: CDR1 GTSNPN, CDR2 SVGIG (reference sequence). The CDR3 sequence is CAWSVYGGSYEQYF. The DNA for the CDR3 is TGTGCCTGGAGTGTATACGGGGGGTCCTACGAGCAGTACTTC. The variable domain in full, with the rest retrieved from reference TRBV30 and TRBJ2-7, is SQTIHQWPATLVQPVGSPLSLECTVEGTSNPNLYWYRQAAGRGLQLLFYSVGIGQISSEVPQNLSASRPQDRQFILSSKKLLLSDSGFYLCAWSVYGGSYEQYFGPGTRLTVT.

V usage is TRBV10-3 and J usage is TRBJ2-2, with 8 bases aligning to TRBD1. CDR1 is ENHRY and CDR2 is SYGVKD in the germline V gene. The CDR3 spans 15 residues. The ends lost 4 bases at V and 1 base at J; junction bases unmatched: 2. The CDR3: CAISVGTGNTGELFF. Written as DNA, the CDR3 is TGTGCCATCAGTGTAGGGACAGGGAACACCGGGGAGCTGTTTTTT.

The V gene is TRBV19, the J gene TRBJ2-3; D not resolved. Trimming stripped 4 bases from V and 1 base from J, with 9 bases between. This CDR3 spans 14 amino acids. Germline lookup yields CDR1 LNHDA and CDR2 SQIVND (reference sequence). CDR3 coding DNA: TGTGCCAGTAGTAGTCTCCTAGGCACAGATACGCAGTATTTT. Its translation: CASSSLLGTDTQYF.

In this sample, this clone turned up once. This chain links TRBV6-5 with TRBJ1-1; the match to TRBD1 covers 12 bases. Germline CDR1 reads MNHEY; CDR2 reads SVGAGI. V lost 4 bases and J lost 3; bases outside the gene matches: 6. This CDR3 comprises 16 residues. CDR3 DNA sequence: TGTGCCAGCAGTTTCCGGGACAGGGGGCGCGACACTGAAGCTTTCTTT. Protein product: CASSFRDRGRDTEAFF.

The V and J genes are TRBV13 and TRBJ2-3; 13 bases align to TRBD2. This CDR3 comprises 19 residues. With V trimmed by 2 bases and J by 2 bases, 10 bases remained unmatched. In germline, CDR1 is PRHDT, CDR2 FYEKMQ (reference sequence). The CDR3 is CASSLFPLTSGGITDTQYF. The CDR3 DNA follows: TGTGCCAGCAGCTTATTCCCATTGACTAGCGGGGGGATCACAGATACGCAGTATTTT.

The chain couples TRBV5-4 to TRBJ1-1; 7 bases match TRBD1. The CDR3 has 14 residues. V dropped 1 base and J dropped 6; count of bases not matched to a gene: 6. The germline CDR1 and CDR2 sequences are SGHNT and YYREEE (reference sequence). This chain's CDR3 is CASSLTGVRAEAFF. The CDR3 bases are TGTGCCAGCAGCTTGACAGGGGTGAGGGCTGAAGCTTTCTTT.

The chain recombines TRBV2 with TRBJ1-2, with 8 bases matching TRBD1. Losses at the gene ends were 11 bases for V and 4 bases for J; bases not matched to a gene: 12. The CDR3 sequence is 14 residues long. Germline assignment: CDR1 SNHLY and CDR2 FYNNEI. The DNA for the CDR3 is TGTGCCCTTCAAACAGGGGGTATCGGCTATGGCTACACCTTC. Translated: CALQTGGIGYGYTF.

This clone was recorded only once. The chain has TRBV5-1 and TRBJ2-7; the D is unclear. CDR1 SGHRS and CDR2 YFSETQ come from the germline V gene. V dropped 4 bases and J dropped 0 bases, with 14 bases sitting between them. The CDR3 is 15 amino acids. CDR3 DNA: TGCGCCAGCAGCCCTTCTCCGGTAAGCTCCTACGAGCAGTACTTC. It yields the protein CASSPSPVSSYEQYF. The entire variable domain, with the rest obtained from reference TRBV5-1 and TRBJ2-7, is as follows: KAGVTQTPRYLIKTRGQQVTLSCSPISGHRSVSWYQQTPGQGLQFLFEYFSETQRNKGNFPGRFSGRQFSNSRSEMNVSTLELGDSALYLCASSPSPVSSYEQYFGPGTRLTVT.

This clone was picked up one time. V is TRBV18 and J is TRBJ1-2, with 7 bases matching TRBD1. CDR3 length equals 14 residues. CDR1 KGHSH and CDR2 LQKENI come from the germline V gene. J gave up 6 bases and V 0 bases, and 4 bases lay outside the gene matches. CDR3 loop: CASSPPGQRDGYTF. DNA for the CDR3: TGTGCCAGCTCACCACCGGGACAGAGAGATGGCTACACCTTC.

This sequence joins TRBV6-5 and TRBJ1-2, with TRBD1 matching 8 bases. Germline loops: CDR1 MNHEY, CDR2 SVGAGI. The CDR3 consists of 12 residues. V lost 7 bases to trimming and J lost 8 bases; unmatched junction nucleotides: 6. In DNA form, the CDR3 reads TGTGCCAGCAATCAGGGGGCGCAGGGCTACACCTTC. Amino acid sequence: CASNQGAQGYTF.

The gene calls are TRBV23-1 and TRBJ2-1; 8 positions agree with TRBD1. TRBV23-1 is an open reading frame whose function is uncertain. Trimming cost V 0 bases and J 6 bases; bases outside gene matches: 7. The CDR3 runs to 16 residues. CDR3 amino acids: CASSQSGQGASNEQFF. In DNA, the CDR3 is TGCGCCAGCAGTCAATCAGGGCAGGGGGCCTCCAATGAGCAGTTCTTC.

A single count supports this clone. Additional DNA sequences in this sample encode the identical CDR3. V gene TRBV30 combines with J gene TRBJ1-5; D ambiguous. Trimming removed 1 base at V and 2 bases at J, with 6 bases between. This CDR3 has 13 residues. Per germline, CDR1 GTSNPN and CDR2 SVGIG (reference sequence). Here the CDR3 reads CAWSEGGNQPQHF. CDR3 coding DNA: TGTGCCTGGAGTGAAGGAGGCAATCAGCCCCAGCATTTT.

V gene TRBV9 combines with J gene TRBJ2-1, with TRBD2 as a possible D gene (5 bases). The V gene's germline CDR1 is SGDLS and CDR2 YYNGEE. CDR3 length equals 15 residues. The V gene lost 0 bases and the J gene lost 3 bases, with 10 bases spanning the gap. The CDR3 DNA reads TGTGCCAGCAGCGTAGGGAGCGGTTACTACAATGAGCAGTTCTTC. It encodes CASSVGSGYYNEQFF.

The CDR3 loop reads CASSKADTSNQPQHF. The CDR3 DNA is TGTGCCAGCAGCAAAGCGGACACCAGCAATCAGCCCCAGCATTTT. The chain combines TRBV21-1 with TRBJ1-5; the table's D call, TRBD1, has no DNA check behind it. TRBV21-1 is marked as a pseudogene. This CDR3 comprises 15 residues.

The V gene is TRBV19, the J gene TRBJ1-1; no definite D call. CDR1 and CDR2 (germline): LNHDA, SQIVND (reference sequence). The CDR3 has 14 amino acids. V shed 3 bases and J shed 0 bases, with 8 bases lying between them. CDR3 DNA: TGTGCCAGTAGTATGCGGGGTATGAACACTGAAGCTTTCTTT. This codes for CASSMRGMNTEAFF.

J is TRBJ2-2 and V is TRBV19, with 8 positions matching TRBD1. V lost 7 bases and J lost 0; bases outside the gene matches: 7. The CDR3 is 16 amino acids. The V gene's germline CDR1 is LNHDA and CDR2 SQIVND (reference sequence). The CDR3 region has the DNA TGTGCCAGTACCGACAGGGGACCCTCGAACACCGGGGAGCTGTTTTTT. Its translation is CASTDRGPSNTGELFF. The full variable domain, rest sourced from reference TRBV19 and TRBJ2-2, is DGGITQSPKYLFRKEGQNVTLSCEQNLNHDAMYWYRQDPGQGLRLIYYSQIVNDFQKGDIAEGYSVSREKKESFPLTVTSAQKNPTAFYLCASTDRGPSNTGELFFGEGSRLTVL.

The count of this clone is one. V is TRBV4-2 and J is TRBJ1-1; 9 bases fit TRBD1. CDR1 and CDR2 (germline): LGHNA, YNFKEQ. J lost 12 bases, V lost 3 bases, and 8 bases had no gene match. The CDR3 covers 13 residues. CDR3 coding DNA: TGTGCCAGCAGCCACGGGACAGGGACGAAAACTTTCTTT. Amino acid sequence: CASSHGTGTKTFF.

The V gene is TRBV5-1, the J gene TRBJ1-1; D possibly corresponds to TRBD1 (5 bases). Germline CDR1 and CDR2: SGHRS and YFSETQ. Deletions cut 5 bases from V and 4 bases from J, with 15 bases between. The CDR3 is made up of 14 amino acids. This CDR3 is CASREQAVATEAFF. As DNA, the CDR3 is TGCGCCAGCAGGGAACAGGCTGTAGCCACTGAAGCTTTCTTT.

The V call is TRBV7-2, the J call TRBJ2-2; 9 bases match TRBD2. V dropped 5 bases and J dropped 0; count of bases not matched to a gene: 1. The germline CDR1 and CDR2 sequences are SGHTA and FQGNSA. This CDR3 has 15 amino acids. CDR3 nucleotides: TGTGCCAGCAGCGCTAGCGGGGCGAACACCGGGGAGCTGTTTTTT. It codes for CASSASGANTGELFF.

The chain employs TRBV7-9 and TRBJ1-2; TRBD1 agrees at 9 bases. The CDR3 is 12 amino acids. V lost 6 bases to trimming and J lost 6 bases; unmatched junction nucleotides: 2. Germline CDR1 and CDR2: SEHNR and FQNEAQ (reference sequence). CDR3 in DNA: TGTGCCAGCAGAGGGACAGGGCATGGCTACACCTTC. Its translation is CASRGTGHGYTF.

The chain carries TRBV20-1 and TRBJ1-1; D is unclear. Trimming stripped 3 bases from V and 8 bases from J, with 13 bases between. Germline CDR1 DFQATT, CDR2 SNEGSKA (reference sequence). There are 12 residues in the CDR3. The CDR3 DNA sequence: TGCAGTGCTAGTCCGGAGTACCGCGAAGCTTTCTTT. Protein product: CSASPEYREAFF.

The chain is built from TRBV6-5 and TRBJ1-4; 7 bases line up with TRBD1. The CDR3 extends over 15 amino acids. V was pared by 7 bases and J by 5 bases, with 10 bases of the junction left unmatched. CDR1 MNHEY and CDR2 SVGAGI come from the germline V gene. CDR3 residues: CASTSTGQRNEKLFF. The CDR3 nucleotides read TGTGCCAGCACCTCCACGGGACAGCGGAATGAAAAACTGTTTTTT.

The sample holds a few counts of this clone. V is TRBV30 and J is TRBJ1-1, with a weak D call TRBD1 (5 bases). The germline CDR1 and CDR2 sequences are GTSNPN and SVGIG (reference sequence). The CDR3 runs to 15 residues. Trimming removed 0 bases from V and 3 bases from J, with 14 bases in between. CDR3 DNA sequence: TGTGCCTGGAGTGTACCAGGGCTCCTGCACACTGAAGCTTTCTTT. It translates to CAWSVPGLLHTEAFF.

This clone was picked up a small number of times. The rearrangement uses TRBV2 and TRBJ2-1; D perhaps matches TRBD2 (6 bases). The ends were cut back, 6 bases at V and 7 bases at J, with 7 bases in the middle. CDR1 and CDR2 (germline): SNHLY, FYNNEI. The CDR3 loop spans 11 amino acids. The CDR3: CASREGNEQFF. The CDR3 nucleotides are TGTGCCAGCAGGGAGGGGAATGAGCAGTTCTTC.

J is TRBJ2-1 and V is TRBV4-3, with TRBD1 matching over 9 bases. V lost 2 bases and J lost 4; bases outside the gene matches: 9. Germline lookup yields CDR1 LGHNA and CDR2 YSLEER. The CDR3 totals 17 residues. The CDR3 DNA reads TGCGCCAGCAGCCAATTCGCCGGGACAGGGAGTTACAATGAGCAGTTCTTC. It yields the protein CASSQFAGTGSYNEQFF.